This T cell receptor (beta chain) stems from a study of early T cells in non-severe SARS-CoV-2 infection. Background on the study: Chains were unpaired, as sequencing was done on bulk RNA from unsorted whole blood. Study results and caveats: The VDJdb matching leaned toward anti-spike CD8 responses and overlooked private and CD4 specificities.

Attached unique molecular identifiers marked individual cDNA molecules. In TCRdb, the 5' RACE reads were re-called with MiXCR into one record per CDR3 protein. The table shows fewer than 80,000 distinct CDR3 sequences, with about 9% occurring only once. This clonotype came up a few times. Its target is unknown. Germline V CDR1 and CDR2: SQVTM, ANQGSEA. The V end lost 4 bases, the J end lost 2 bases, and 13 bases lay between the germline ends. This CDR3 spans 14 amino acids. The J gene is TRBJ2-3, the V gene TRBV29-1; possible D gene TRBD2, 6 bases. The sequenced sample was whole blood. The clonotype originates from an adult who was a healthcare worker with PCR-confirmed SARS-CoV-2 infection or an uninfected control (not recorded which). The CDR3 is CSVVGLAITDTQYF. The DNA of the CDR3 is TGCAGCGTTGTAGGGCTAGCGATCACAGATACGCAGTATTTT.